These 11 T cell receptor beta chains were sequenced from one sample in a study of beta chain features in type 1 diabetes. General study results and limits: Shorter TCRB CDR3s, moderately but significantly so, were found in Type 1 diabetes patients in all four CD4+ subsets.

Isolated RNA was reverse transcribed in full, so expressed TCRB transcripts were sequenced. Data came from immunoSEQ multiplex PCR; TCRdb stores just in-frame clones and leaves some out. The table includes under 400,000 clones, roughly 12% detected once. No antigens are known for them. Sequences were obtained from naive CD4+ T cells from blood. Receptors originate from a woman between 18 and 30 years old with type 1 diabetes.

V usage is TRBV11-2 and J usage is TRBJ2-1; TRBD1 agrees at 9 bases. Germline V gives CDR1 SGHAT, CDR2 FQNNGV. The CDR3 covers 15 residues. With 4 bases clipped from V and 8 bases from J, the junction kept 9 bases outside the gene matches. CDR3 sequence (DNA): TGTGCCAGCAGCTCCCGGGACAGGGACATCTATGAGCAGTTCTTC. This translates into CASSSRDRDIYEQFF.

This clone has just a few counts. The chain is built from TRBV2 and TRBJ2-7, with 8 bases that match TRBD1. The CDR3 totals 13 residues. From germline, CDR1 is SNHLY and CDR2 FYNNEI. Unmatched junction bases numbered 5, after V lost 7 bases and J lost 3 bases. In DNA, the CDR3 is TGTGCCAGCAAGGACAGGGCCCTCTACGAGCAGTACTTC. Protein product: CASKDRALYEQYF.

The genes are TRBV6-1 and TRBJ2-7; TRBD1 aligns across 8 bases. Unmatched junction bases numbered 2, after V lost 4 bases and J lost 3 bases. Germline V lookup: CDR1 MNHNS, CDR2 SASEGT. This CDR3 is built from 13 residues. CDR3 nucleotide sequence: TGTGCCAGCAGTGCACAGGGGGTCTACGAGCAGTACTTC. This gives the protein CASSAQGVYEQYF.

V usage is TRBV7-9 and J usage is TRBJ2-1; 8 nucleotides align to TRBD2. The germline CDR1 and CDR2 sequences are SEHNR and FQNEAQ (reference sequence). The CDR3 is 15 amino acids. With 5 bases clipped from V and 5 bases from J, the junction kept 8 bases outside the gene matches. This CDR3 is CASSPRGSGDNEQFF. In DNA, the CDR3 is TGTGCCAGCAGCCCAAGGGGTAGCGGGGACAATGAGCAGTTCTTC.

The genes are TRBV9 and TRBJ1-5, with D possibly matching TRBD1 (6 bases). Germline V gene data show CDR1 as SGDLS and CDR2 as YYNGEE. The CDR3 spans 16 residues. V lost 7 bases and J 9 bases, leaving 26 bases between the germline ends. CDR3 in amino acids: CASARQGTPTRWPQHF. CDR3 nucleotides: TGTGCCAGCGCCCGGCAGGGGACACCGACAAGGTGGCCCCAGCATTTT.

This clone was recorded a few times. The V and J genes are TRBV27 and TRBJ2-7, with D perhaps matching TRBD1 (6 bases). This CDR3 is built from 13 residues. Looked up from germline, CDR1 is MNHEY and CDR2 is SMNVEV (reference sequence). V was trimmed by 5 bases and J by 1 base, leaving 9 bases between them. CDR3 sequence (DNA): TGTGCCAGCAGTCTGACAGGTTCCTACGAGCAGTACTTC. Its translation is CASSLTGSYEQYF.

This clone was detected only a few times. V usage is TRBV4-1 and J usage is TRBJ1-5, with TRBD1 identical over 9 bases. Losses at the gene ends were 0 bases for V and 4 bases for J; bases not matched to a gene: 7. Per germline, CDR1 MGHRA and CDR2 YSYEKL. The CDR3 runs 17 residues. CDR3 sequence: CASSQDRGTGRNQPQHF. In nucleotides, the CDR3 is TGCGCCAGCAGCCAAGATCGGGGGACAGGGAGAAATCAGCCCCAGCATTTT.

This clone was picked up a small number of times. The sample carries other DNA sequences with the same CDR3. This chain uses TRBV9 with TRBJ2-3; 11 bases agree with TRBD2. CDR3 size: 16 residues. V dropped 3 bases and J dropped 0; count of bases not matched to a gene: 3. CDR1 and CDR2 (germline): SGDLS, YYNGEE. The CDR3 region is CASSAGLAASTDTQYF. DNA for the CDR3: TGTGCCAGCAGCGCGGGACTAGCGGCAAGCACAGATACGCAGTATTTT.

The V and J genes are TRBV9 and TRBJ1-1, with D possibly matching TRBD1 (5 bases). The V gene's germline CDR1 is SGDLS and CDR2 YYNGEE. The CDR3 spans 14 residues. Trimming left V 6 bases short and J 0 bases short, with 12 bases between. The CDR3 spells CASNLGGVNTEAFF. The CDR3 DNA sequence: TGTGCCAGCAATCTCGGGGGGGTGAACACTGAAGCTTTCTTT.

This chain connects TRBV6-5 to TRBJ2-1; possibly TRBD1 for D (6 bases). This CDR3 has 14 amino acids. Germline V gives CDR1 MNHEY, CDR2 SVGAGI. V lost 4 bases, J lost 7 bases, and 14 bases lay in between. In nucleotides, the CDR3 is TGTGCCAGCAGTTTACGACAGGAATCTAATGAGCAGTTCTTC. Translated: CASSLRQESNEQFF.

V is TRBV28 and J is TRBJ1-5; TRBD1 matches at 9 bases. The germline V gene encodes CDR1 MDHEN and CDR2 SYDVKM. This CDR3 is built from 15 residues. V trimming: 6 bases; J trimming: 3 bases; junction bases outside the gene matches: 6. In DNA form, the CDR3 reads TGTGCCAGCAGGACCGGGACAGGGTACAATCAGCCCCAGCATTTT. Encoded protein: CASRTGTGYNQPQHF. Full variable domain (remainder filled in from reference TRBV28 and TRBJ1-5): DVKVTQSSRYLVKRTGEKVFLECVQDMDHENMFWYRQDPGLGLRLIYFSYDVKMKEKGDIPEGYSVSREKKERFSLILESASTNQTSMYLCASRTGTGYNQPQHFGDGTRLSIL.